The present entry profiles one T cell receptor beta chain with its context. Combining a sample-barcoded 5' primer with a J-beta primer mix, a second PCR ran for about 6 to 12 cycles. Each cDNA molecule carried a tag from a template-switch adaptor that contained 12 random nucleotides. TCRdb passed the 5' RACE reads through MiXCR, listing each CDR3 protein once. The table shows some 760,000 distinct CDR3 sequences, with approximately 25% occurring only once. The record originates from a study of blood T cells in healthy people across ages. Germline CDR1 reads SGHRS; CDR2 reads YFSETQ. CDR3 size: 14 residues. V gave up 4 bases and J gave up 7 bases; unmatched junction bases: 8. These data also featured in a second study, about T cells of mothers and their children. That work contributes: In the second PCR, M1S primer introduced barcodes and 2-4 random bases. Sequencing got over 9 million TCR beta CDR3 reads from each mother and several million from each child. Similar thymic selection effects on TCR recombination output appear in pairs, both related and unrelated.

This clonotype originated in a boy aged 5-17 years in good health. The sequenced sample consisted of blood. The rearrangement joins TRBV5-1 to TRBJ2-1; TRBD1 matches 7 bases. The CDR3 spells CASSQTGQLNEQFF. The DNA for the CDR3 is TGCGCCAGCAGCCAGACGGGACAGTTGAATGAGCAGTTCTTC. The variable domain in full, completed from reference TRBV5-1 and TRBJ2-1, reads KAGVTQTPRYLIKTRGQQVTLSCSPISGHRSVSWYQQTPGQGLQFLFEYFSETQRNKGNFPGRFSGRQFSNSRSEMNVSTLELGDSALYLCASSQTGQLNEQFFGPGTRLTVL.